This T cell receptor beta chain was sequenced for a study of CD8 T cells in ankylosing spondylitis. In TCRdb, the 5' RACE reads were re-called with MiXCR into one record per CDR3 protein. Of about 260,000 distinct CDR3 sequences in the sample, 20% were seen once. This clonotype came up a few times. CDR1 SGHRS and CDR2 YFSETQ come from the germline V gene. The CDR3 loop spans 14 amino acids. The V and J ends lost 3 bases and 5 bases respectively, with 12 bases between them. The TCR sequence derives from a male donor with ankylosing spondylitis or in good health (not recorded which). The sequenced sample was blood, either unsorted or a sorted T cell fraction (not recorded which). This chain uses TRBV5-1 with TRBJ2-1, with a possible D match to TRBD1 (6 bases). CDR3 sequence (DNA): TGCGCCAGCAGCTCAGACAACAGGGACAATGAGCAGTTCTTC. As protein: CASSSDNRDNEQFF.